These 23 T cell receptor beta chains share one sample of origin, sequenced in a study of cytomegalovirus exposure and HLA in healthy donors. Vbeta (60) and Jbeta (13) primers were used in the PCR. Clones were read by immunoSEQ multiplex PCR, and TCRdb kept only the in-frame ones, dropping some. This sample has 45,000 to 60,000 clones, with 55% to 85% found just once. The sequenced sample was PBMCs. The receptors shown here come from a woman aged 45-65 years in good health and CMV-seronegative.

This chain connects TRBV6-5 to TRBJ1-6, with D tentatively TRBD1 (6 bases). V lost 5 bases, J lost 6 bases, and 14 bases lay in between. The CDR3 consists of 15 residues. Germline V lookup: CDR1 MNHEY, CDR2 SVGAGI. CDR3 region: CASSPGGGSNSPLHF. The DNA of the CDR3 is TGTGCCAGCAGTCCTGGGGGCGGCTCTAATTCACCCCTCCACTTT.

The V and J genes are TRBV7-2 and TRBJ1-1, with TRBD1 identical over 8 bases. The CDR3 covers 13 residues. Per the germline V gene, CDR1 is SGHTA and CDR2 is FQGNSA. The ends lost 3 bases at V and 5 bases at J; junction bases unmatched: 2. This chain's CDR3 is CASSFDRGTEAFF. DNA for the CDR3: TGTGCCAGCAGCTTCGACAGGGGTACTGAAGCTTTCTTT. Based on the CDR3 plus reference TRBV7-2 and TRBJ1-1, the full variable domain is GAGVSQSPSNKVTEKGKDVELRCDPISGHTALYWYRQSLGQGLEFLIYFQGNSAPDKSGLPSDRFSAERTGGSVSTLTIQRTQQEDSAVYLCASSFDRGTEAFFGQGTRLTVV.

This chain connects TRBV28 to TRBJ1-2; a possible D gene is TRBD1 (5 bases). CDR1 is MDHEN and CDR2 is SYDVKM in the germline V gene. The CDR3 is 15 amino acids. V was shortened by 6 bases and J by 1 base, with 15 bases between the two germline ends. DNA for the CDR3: TGTGCCAGCAGCACCGGGGGAGCGGATAACTATGGCTACACCTTC. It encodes CASSTGGADNYGYTF.

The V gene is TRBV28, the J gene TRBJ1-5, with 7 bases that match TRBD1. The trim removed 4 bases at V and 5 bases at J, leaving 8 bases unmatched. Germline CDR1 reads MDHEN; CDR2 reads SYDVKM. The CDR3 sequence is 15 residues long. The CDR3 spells CASSSTGEIDQPQHF. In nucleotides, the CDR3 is TGTGCCAGCAGTTCTACAGGGGAAATCGATCAGCCCCAGCATTTT.

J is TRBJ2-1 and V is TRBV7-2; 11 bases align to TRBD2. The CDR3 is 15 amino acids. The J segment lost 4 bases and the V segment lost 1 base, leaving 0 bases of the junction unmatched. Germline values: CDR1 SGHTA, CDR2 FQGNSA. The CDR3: CASSLGTSGYNEQFF. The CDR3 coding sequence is TGTGCCAGCAGCTTAGGGACTAGCGGGTACAATGAGCAGTTCTTC. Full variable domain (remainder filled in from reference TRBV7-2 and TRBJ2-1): GAGVSQSPSNKVTEKGKDVELRCDPISGHTALYWYRQSLGQGLEFLIYFQGNSAPDKSGLPSDRFSAERTGGSVSTLTIQRTQQEDSAVYLCASSLGTSGYNEQFFGPGTRLTVL.

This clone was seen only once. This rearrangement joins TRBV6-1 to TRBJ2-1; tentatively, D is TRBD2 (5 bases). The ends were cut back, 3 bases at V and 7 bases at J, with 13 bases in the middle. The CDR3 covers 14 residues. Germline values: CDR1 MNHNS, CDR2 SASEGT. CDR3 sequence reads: CASSDIGSRNEQFF. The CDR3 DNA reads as TGTGCCAGCAGTGATATAGGGAGCAGGAATGAGCAGTTCTTC.

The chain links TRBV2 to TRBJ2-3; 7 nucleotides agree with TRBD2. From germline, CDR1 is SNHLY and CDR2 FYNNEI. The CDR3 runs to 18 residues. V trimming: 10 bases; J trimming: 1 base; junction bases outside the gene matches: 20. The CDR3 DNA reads TGTGCCATCGGGGCTTTGGGCGGGAGCGGGTCCGGCACAGATACGCAGTATTTT. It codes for CAIGALGGSGSGTDTQYF.

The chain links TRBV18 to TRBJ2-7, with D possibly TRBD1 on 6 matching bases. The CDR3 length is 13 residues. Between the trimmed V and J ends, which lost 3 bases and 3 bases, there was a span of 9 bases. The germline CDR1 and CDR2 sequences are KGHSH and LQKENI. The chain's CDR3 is CASSPGQSYEQYF. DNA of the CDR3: TGTGCCAGCTCACCCGGACAGAGCTACGAGCAGTACTTC.

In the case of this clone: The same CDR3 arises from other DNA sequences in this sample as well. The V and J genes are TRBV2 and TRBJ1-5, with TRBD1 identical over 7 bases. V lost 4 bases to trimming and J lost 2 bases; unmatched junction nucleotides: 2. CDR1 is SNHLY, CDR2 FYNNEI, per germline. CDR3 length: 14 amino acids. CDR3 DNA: TGTGCCAGCAGTGGTACAGGGGGCAATCAGCCCCAGCATTTT. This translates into CASSGTGGNQPQHF.

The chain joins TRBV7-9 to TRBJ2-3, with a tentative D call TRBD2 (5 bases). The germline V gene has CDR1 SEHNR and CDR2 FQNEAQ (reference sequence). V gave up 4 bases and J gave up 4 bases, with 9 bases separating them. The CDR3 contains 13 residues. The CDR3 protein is CASSSEGADTQYF. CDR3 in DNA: TGTGCCAGCAGCTCCGAGGGAGCAGATACGCAGTATTTT.

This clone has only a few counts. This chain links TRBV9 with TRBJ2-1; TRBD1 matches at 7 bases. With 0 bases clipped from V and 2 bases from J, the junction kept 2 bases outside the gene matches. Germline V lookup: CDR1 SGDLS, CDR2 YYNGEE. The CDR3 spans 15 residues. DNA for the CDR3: TGTGCCAGCAGCGTAGGGGGACAGACCTACAATGAGCAGTTCTTC. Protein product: CASSVGGQTYNEQFF.

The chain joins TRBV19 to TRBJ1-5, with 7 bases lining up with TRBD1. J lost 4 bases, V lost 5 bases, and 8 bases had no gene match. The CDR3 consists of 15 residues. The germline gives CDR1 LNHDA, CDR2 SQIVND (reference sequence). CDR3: CASSQGQFRNQPQHF. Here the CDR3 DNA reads TGTGCCAGTAGTCAGGGACAGTTCAGGAATCAGCCCCAGCATTTT. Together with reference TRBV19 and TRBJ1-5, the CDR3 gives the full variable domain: DGGITQSPKYLFRKEGQNVTLSCEQNLNHDAMYWYRQDPGQGLRLIYYSQIVNDFQKGDIAEGYSVSREKKESFPLTVTSAQKNPTAFYLCASSQGQFRNQPQHFGDGTRLSIL.

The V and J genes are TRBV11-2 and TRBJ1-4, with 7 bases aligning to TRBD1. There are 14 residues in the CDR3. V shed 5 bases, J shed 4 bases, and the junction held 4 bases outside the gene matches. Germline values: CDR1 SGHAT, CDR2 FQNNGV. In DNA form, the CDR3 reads TGTGCCAGCAGCCCGGGACAGATTAATGAAAAACTGTTTTTT. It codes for CASSPGQINEKLFF.

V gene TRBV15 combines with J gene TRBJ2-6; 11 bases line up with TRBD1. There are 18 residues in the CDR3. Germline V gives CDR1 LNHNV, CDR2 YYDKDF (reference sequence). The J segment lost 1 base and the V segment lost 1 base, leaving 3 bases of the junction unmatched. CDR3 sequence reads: CATSRAGQGVSGANVLTF. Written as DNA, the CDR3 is TGTGCCACCAGCAGAGCGGGACAGGGGGTTTCTGGGGCCAACGTCCTGACTTTC. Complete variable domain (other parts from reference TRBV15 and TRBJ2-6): DAMVIQNPRYQVTQFGKPVTLSCSQTLNHNVMYWYQQKSSQAPKLLFHYYDKDFNNEADTPDNFQSRRPNTSFCFLDIRSPGLGDTAMYLCATSRAGQGVSGANVLTFGAGSRLTVL.

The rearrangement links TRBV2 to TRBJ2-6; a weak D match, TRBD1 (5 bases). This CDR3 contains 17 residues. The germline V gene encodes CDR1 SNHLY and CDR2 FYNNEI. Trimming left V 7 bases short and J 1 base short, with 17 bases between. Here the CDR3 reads CASMQTRGGSGANVLTF. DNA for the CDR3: TGTGCCAGCATGCAGACAAGGGGTGGGTCTGGGGCCAACGTCCTGACTTTC.

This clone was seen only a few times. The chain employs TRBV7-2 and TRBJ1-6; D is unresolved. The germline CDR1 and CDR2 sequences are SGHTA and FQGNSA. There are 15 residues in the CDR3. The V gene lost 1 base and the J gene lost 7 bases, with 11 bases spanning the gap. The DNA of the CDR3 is TGTGCCAGCAGCTTAGAAGGGTCGGGGAATTCACCCCTCCACTTT. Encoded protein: CASSLEGSGNSPLHF.

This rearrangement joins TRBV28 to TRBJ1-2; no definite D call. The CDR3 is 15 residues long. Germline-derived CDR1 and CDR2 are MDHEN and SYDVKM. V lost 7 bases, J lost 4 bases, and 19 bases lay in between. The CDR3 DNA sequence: TGTGCCAGCATCCCCGGGATAGGGCTCGGCTATGGCTACACCTTC. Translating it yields CASIPGIGLGYGYTF.

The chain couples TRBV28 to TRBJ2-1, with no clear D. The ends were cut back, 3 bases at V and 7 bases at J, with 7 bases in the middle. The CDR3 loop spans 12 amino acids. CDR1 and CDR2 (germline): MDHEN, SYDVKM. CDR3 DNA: TGTGCCAGCAGTTTGGCCCCGAATGAGCAGTTCTTC. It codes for CASSLAPNEQFF.

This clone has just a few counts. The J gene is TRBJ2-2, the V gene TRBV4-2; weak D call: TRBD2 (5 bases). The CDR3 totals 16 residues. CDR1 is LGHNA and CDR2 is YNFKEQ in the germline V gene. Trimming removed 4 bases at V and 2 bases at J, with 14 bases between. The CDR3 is CASSLNGLANTGELFF. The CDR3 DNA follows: TGTGCCAGCAGCCTGAACGGACTTGCCAACACCGGGGAGCTGTTTTTT.

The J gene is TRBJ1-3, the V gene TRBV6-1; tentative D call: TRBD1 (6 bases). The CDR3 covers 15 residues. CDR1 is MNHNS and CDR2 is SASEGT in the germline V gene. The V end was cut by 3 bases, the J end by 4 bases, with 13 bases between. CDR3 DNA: TGTGCCAGCAGTGATGGGGGGGCCTCCGGAAACACCATATATTTT. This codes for CASSDGGASGNTIYF.

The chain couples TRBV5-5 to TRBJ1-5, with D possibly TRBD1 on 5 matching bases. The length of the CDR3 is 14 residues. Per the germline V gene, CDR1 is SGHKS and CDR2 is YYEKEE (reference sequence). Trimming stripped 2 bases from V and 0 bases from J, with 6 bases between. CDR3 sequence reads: CASSLQASNQPQHF. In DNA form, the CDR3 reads TGTGCCAGCAGCTTACAGGCTAGCAATCAGCCCCAGCATTTT.

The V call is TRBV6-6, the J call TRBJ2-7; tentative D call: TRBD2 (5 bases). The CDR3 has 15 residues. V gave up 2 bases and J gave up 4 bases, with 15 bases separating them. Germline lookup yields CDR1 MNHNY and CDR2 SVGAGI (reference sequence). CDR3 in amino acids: CASSYGAGGGYEQYF. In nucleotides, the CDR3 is TGTGCCAGCAGTTACGGAGCAGGCGGCGGGTACGAGCAGTACTTC.

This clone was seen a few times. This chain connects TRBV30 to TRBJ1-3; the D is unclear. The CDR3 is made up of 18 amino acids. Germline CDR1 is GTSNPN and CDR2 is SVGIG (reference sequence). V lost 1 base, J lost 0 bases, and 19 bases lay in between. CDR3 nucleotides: TGTGCCTGGAGTGGCTTTTTAGCAGAGGTCACCTCTGGAAACACCATATATTTT. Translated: CAWSGFLAEVTSGNTIYF.